The present T cell receptor (beta chain) was sequenced within a study of CD8+ T cells in alopecia areata. Treatment reported: oral pan-JAK inhibitor, 5-10 mg twice daily. Alopecia areata patients provided lesional scalp punch biopsies and peripheral blood. TCR sequencing used cDNA made by reverse transcription of extracted RNA. TCRdb's copy holds only in-frame clones and misses some; the assay was immunoSEQ multiplex PCR. The repertoire holds more than 150,000 clones, with about 60% as singletons. A single count supports this clone. This CDR3 contains 14 residues. The V end lost 5 bases, the J end lost 2 bases, and 16 bases lay between the germline ends. CDR1 SQVTM and CDR2 ANQGSEA come from the germline V gene.

The receptor was derived from a human donor with alopecia areata. This specimen was CD4+ T cells sorted from blood, taken at week 4, from a patient treated with tofacitinib. The chain employs TRBV29-1 and TRBJ2-7; possibly TRBD1 for D (6 bases). DNA of the CDR3: TGCAGCGTTCTCGACAGGCCTCTCGCCTACGAGCAGTACTTC. Translating it yields CSVLDRPLAYEQYF.